The rows below give T cell receptor beta chains drawn from one sample of a study of cytomegalovirus exposure and HLA in healthy donors. Assay: immunoSEQ multiplex PCR; the TCRdb copy retains only in-frame clones and omits some. The sample gives roughly 190,000 clones, roughly 80% of which show up once; roughly 1.6% is in the top ten. The material sequenced was PBMCs. The receptors originated from a woman in her forties or fifties in good health and CMV-seronegative. The CDR3 runs from the conserved cysteine through the conserved F or W. A D gene is named only where the DNA matches it firmly. Clone size is given for some rows only: seen once, a few or many times, or a class if the clone is expanded.

V	J	D	size	length	CDR3	DNA
TRBV5-1	TRBJ1-2	TRBD1	few	14	CASSLGQGIYGYTF	TGCGCCAGCAGCTTGGGACAGGGGATCTATGGCTACACCTTC
TRBV7-2	TRBJ2-7	NA	NA	12	CASSIGWRPFAF	TGTGCCAGCAGCATTGGATGGAGACCCTTCGCCTTC
TRBV28	TRBJ1-2	TRBD1	NA	15	CASITHLDRSYGYTF	TGTGCCAGCATCACGCACCTGGACAGGAGCTATGGCTACACCTTC
TRBV29-1	TRBJ2-7	NA	few	15	CSVLKLAHITYEQYF	TGCAGCGTTCTTAAGCTAGCGCACATAACCTACGAGCAGTACTTC
TRBV28	TRBJ2-3	TRBD2	NA	13	CASSLAGRDTQYF	TGTGCCAGCAGTTTAGCCGGGAGGGATACGCAGTATTTT
TRBV27	TRBJ2-2	NA	NA	15	CASSLRQGNTGELFF	TGTGCCAGCAGTTTACGGCAGGGGAACACCGGGGAGCTGTTTTTT
TRBV18	TRBJ1-2	TRBD1	NA	14	CASSQRQGFYGYTF	TGTGCCAGCTCACAACGACAGGGTTTTTATGGCTACACCTTC
TRBV28	TRBJ1-2	TRBD1	NA	14	CASSLWDRGYGYTF	TGTGCCAGCAGTTTATGGGACAGGGGTTATGGCTACACCTTC
TRBV10-3	TRBJ2-7	TRBD1	NA	15	CAISDKGQGTYEQYF	TGTGCCATCAGTGATAAAGGACAGGGTACCTACGAGCAGTACTTC
TRBV7-9	TRBJ1-5	NA	NA	14	CASSSGVGNQPQHF	TGTGCCAGCAGCTCGGGGGTTGGCAATCAGCCCCAGCATTTT
TRBV6-5	TRBJ2-5	NA	NA	16	CASSSLPGQQQETQYF	TGTGCCAGCAGTTCTTTACCGGGACAACAACAAGAGACCCAGTACTTC
TRBV4-3	TRBJ2-7	TRBD1	once	16	CASSQEGQGGSYEQYF	TGCGCCAGCAGCCAAGAGGGACAGGGGGGGTCTTACGAGCAGTACTTC
TRBV28	TRBJ1-5	TRBD1	NA	16	CASSTPGQGNNQPQHF	TGTGCCAGCAGTACCCCCGGACAGGGTAACAATCAGCCCCAGCATTTT
TRBV5-4	TRBJ1-2	TRBD1	NA	15	CASSLRTGSLTSYTF	TGTGCCAGCAGCTTGCGGACAGGATCACTTACTAGCTACACCTTC
TRBV6-6	TRBJ1-1	NA	NA	14	CASSLRSSDSEAFF	TGTGCCAGCAGCCTCCGAAGTAGTGACTCGGAGGCTTTCTTT
TRBV28	TRBJ2-2	NA	NA	13	CASSGTVNGELFF	TGTGCCAGCAGTGGAACAGTAAACGGGGAGCTGTTTTTT
TRBV30	TRBJ2-1	TRBD2	NA	19	CAWAGSGTSGGLPNNEQFF	TGTGCCTGGGCCGGCTCCGGGACTAGCGGGGGACTTCCGAACAATGAGCAGTTCTTC
TRBV4-3	TRBJ1-6	NA	NA	15	CASSQLQERDSPLHF	TGCGCCAGCAGCCAACTACAGGAACGGGATTCACCCCTCCACTTT
TRBV19	TRBJ1-1	NA	NA	13	CASSITGGTEAFF	TGTGCCAGTAGTATTACGGGTGGGACTGAAGCTTTCTTT
TRBV7-2	TRBJ2-7	TRBD2	NA	16	CASSLALAGAVYEQYF	TGTGCCAGCAGCTTAGCCCTAGCGGGAGCAGTCTACGAGCAGTACTTC
TRBV7-2	TRBJ1-5	TRBD1	once	14	CASSHQTGDQPQHF	TGTGCCAGCAGCCATCAGACAGGGGATCAGCCCCAGCATTTT
TRBV25-1	TRBJ2-4	TRBD1	NA	13	CASSGGRGYIQYF	TGTGCCAGCAGTGGGGGCAGGGGGTACATTCAGTACTTC
TRBV15	TRBJ1-1	NA	NA	14	CATSRGRGVTEAFF	TGTGCCACCAGCAGGGGTCGAGGAGTCACTGAAGCTTTCTTT
TRBV30	TRBJ1-1	TRBD1	NA	16	CAWSLHNGQGNTEAFF	TGTGCCTGGAGTCTCCACAACGGACAGGGGAACACTGAAGCTTTCTTT
TRBV5-1	TRBJ2-3	NA	NA	15	CASSFMDRGTDTQYF	TGCGCCAGCAGCTTTATGGACAGAGGCACAGATACGCAGTATTTT
TRBV9	TRBJ2-5	TRBD2	NA	16	CASSEGLAGAGETQYF	TGTGCCAGCAGCGAGGGACTAGCGGGAGCAGGGGAGACCCAGTACTTC
TRBV6-5	TRBJ1-5	NA	NA	13	CASGARSNQPQHF	TGTGCCAGCGGAGCACGGAGCAATCAGCCCCAGCATTTT
TRBV19	TRBJ1-2	TRBD1	NA	16	CASSIGFGDSFGGYTF	TGTGCCAGTAGTATAGGGTTCGGGGACAGTTTTGGTGGCTACACCTTC
TRBV11-2	TRBJ1-3	NA	NA	16	CASSPTGGAAGNTIYF	TGTGCCAGCAGCCCAACCGGGGGGGCGGCTGGAAACACCATATATTTT
TRBV5-1	TRBJ2-1	TRBD2	once	14	CASSLGGRKDEQFF	TGCGCCAGCAGCTTGGGCGGGAGAAAGGATGAGCAGTTCTTC
TRBV5-4	TRBJ2-5	TRBD2	NA	14	CASSTSGGEETQYF	TGTGCCAGCAGCACTAGCGGGGGGGAAGAGACCCAGTACTTC
TRBV11-2	TRBJ1-2	NA	NA	15	CASRGAAGPPYGYTF	TGTGCCAGCAGAGGAGCGGCCGGGCCACCCTATGGCTACACCTTC
TRBV18	TRBJ2-7	TRBD1	NA	16	CASSPPLTGERNEQYF	TGTGCCAGCTCACCACCTCTGACAGGGGAGCGGAACGAGCAGTACTTC
TRBV6-4	TRBJ1-1	NA	few	14	CASSDAGVHTEAFF	TGTGCCAGCAGTGACGCCGGGGTTCACACTGAAGCTTTCTTT
TRBV29-1	TRBJ2-5	NA	NA	12	CSVAAGQETQYF	TGCAGCGTTGCGGCGGGGCAAGAGACCCAGTACTTC
TRBV7-2	TRBJ1-2	NA	once	12	CASSLDFYGYTF	TGTGCCAGCAGCCTGGACTTCTATGGCTACACCTTC
TRBV27	TRBJ2-3	TRBD2	NA	15	CASSFGGSKLDTQYF	TGTGCCAGCAGTTTCGGGGGGAGTAAGCTAGATACGCAGTATTTT
TRBV6-1	TRBJ2-5	TRBD2	NA	15	CASSRLAGGLETQYF	TGTGCCAGCAGTCGACTAGCGGGAGGCCTAGAGACCCAGTACTTC
TRBV11-3	TRBJ2-7	NA	NA	15	CASSKSGTSSYEQYF	TGTGCCAGCAGCAAATCCGGGACATCTTCCTACGAGCAGTACTTC
TRBV25-1	TRBJ2-5	TRBD1	NA	15	CASSLTGVGQETQYF	TGTGCCAGCAGCCTGACAGGGGTTGGCCAAGAGACCCAGTACTTC
TRBV19	TRBJ2-7	TRBD1	NA	16	CASSSPAGTGKYEQYF	TGTGCCAGTAGTTCTCCAGCCGGGACAGGGAAGTACGAGCAGTACTTC
TRBV7-6	TRBJ2-7	NA	NA	13	CASSLARGNEQYF	TGTGCCAGCAGCTTAGCTCGCGGGAACGAGCAGTACTTC
TRBV9	TRBJ1-1	TRBD1	few	14	CASSLGDRDTEAFF	TGTGCCAGCAGCTTGGGGGACAGGGACACTGAAGCTTTCTTT
TRBV9	TRBJ2-5	TRBD2	NA	14	CASSVLLSGETQYF	TGTGCCAGCAGCGTCCTACTTAGCGGGGAGACCCAGTACTTC
TRBV27	TRBJ2-7	NA	NA	15	CASSSLAKTPYEQYF	TGTGCCAGCAGCTCCCTAGCAAAGACGCCCTACGAGCAGTACTTC
TRBV28	TRBJ1-1	TRBD1	NA	14	CASRSGTGGTEAFF	TGTGCCAGTCGGTCCGGGACAGGGGGCACTGAAGCTTTCTTT
TRBV29-1	TRBJ2-1	NA	few	11	CSVIDLTEQFF	TGCAGCGTGATTGACTTAACTGAGCAGTTCTTC
TRBV14	TRBJ1-1	TRBD1	NA	15	CASSLRTGGPTEAFF	TGTGCCAGCAGTCTACGAACAGGGGGCCCCACTGAAGCTTTCTTT
TRBV7-3	TRBJ2-3	NA	NA	13	CASSPPSTDTQYF	TGTGCCAGCAGCCCCCCTAGCACAGATACGCAGTATTTT
TRBV10-3	TRBJ1-2	TRBD1	NA	13	CAITGGVNYGYTF	TGTGCCATCACAGGGGGTGTGAACTATGGCTACACCTTC
TRBV29-1	TRBJ2-4	TRBD2	NA	16	CSVGGQGEGTKNIQYF	TGCAGCGTTGGGGGCCAAGGGGAGGGAACCAAAAACATTCAGTACTTC
TRBV27	TRBJ1-1	NA	NA	15	CASSSLQRRDDGAFF	TGTGCCAGCAGTTCCCTACAGCGACGGGATGATGGAGCTTTCTTT
TRBV6-5	TRBJ2-3	NA	once	12	CASGAGEDTRYF	TGTGCCAGCGGGGCAGGAGAAGATACGCGGTATTTT
TRBV18	TRBJ2-1	NA	once	16	CASSPPTGRDANEQFF	TGTGCCAGCTCACCACCGACCGGGCGGGACGCAAATGAGCAGTTCTTC